This TCR beta chain was observed in a study of cytomegalovirus exposure and HLA in healthy donors. Study observations and caveats: A later analysis, which compared TCR beta chains of equal frequency, found the HLA-associated ones more clonally expanded. Within the data, a cluster of highly shared sequence variants was likely a sequencing artifact.

Notes on this clone: The antigen remains undetermined.

Germline lookup yields CDR1 LGHNA and CDR2 YSLEER. This CDR3 region has 16 residues. V shed 1 base, J shed 2 bases, and the junction held 3 bases outside the gene matches. Healthy individuals who donated bone marrow served as the donors. The PCR contained 60 Vbeta and 13 Jbeta primers. Assay: immunoSEQ multiplex PCR; the TCRdb copy retains only in-frame clones and omits some. The table lists 180,000 or so clones, roughly four fifths of them singletons. The J gene is TRBJ2-1, the V gene TRBV4-3, with 9 nucleotides matching TRBD2. This clonotype originated in a boy aged 2 to 10 in good health and CMV-seronegative. The sequencing sample was made of PBMCs. This chain's CDR3 is CASSQVRGGAYNEQFF. The CDR3 DNA reads TGCGCCAGCAGCCAAGTGCGGGGGGGAGCCTACAATGAGCAGTTCTTC.